This T cell receptor (beta chain) stems from a study of blood T cell repertoires in COVID-19. Germline V gene lookup returns CDR1 SNHLY and CDR2 FYNNEI. The CDR3 has 15 residues. V was clipped by 4 bases and J by 13 bases; unmatched bases: 11. Patients at the Seattle site were enrolled during active infection and followed longitudinally. Per the original methods: Estimated nucleated cell counts came from reference gene primer amplification. The repertoire was sequenced with immunoSEQ multiplex PCR; TCRdb's copy has only in-frame clones and lacks some. V and J calls and clone size are those listed in that table; D and trimming were worked out from the DNA. The data show 150,000 to 200,000 clones, with 81% seen just once and 11% held by the top ten.

The receptor was derived from a woman in her thirties or forties with COVID-19, enrolled during active disease. V is TRBV2 and J is TRBJ2-1; 12 bases map to TRBD2. Sequenced material: peripheral blood. The CDR3 bases are TGTGCCAGCAGTGCCGAGACTAGCGGGAGATCACTACAGTTCTTC. Translation gives CASSAETSGRSLQFF.